What follows are 28 T cell receptor beta chains derived from one specimen sequenced in a study of shared clonotypes between healthy human individuals. Profiled with immunoSEQ multiplex PCR; TCRdb holds only in-frame clones, not every one. Altogether fewer than 1 million clones are present, 95% to 97% being singletons, with the ten largest covering about 0.21%. Naive CD8 cells lacked CD45RO and underwent positive selection for CCR7, leaving out terminally differentiated effector memory CD45RA+ cells. Specimen: naive CD8+ T cells sorted from blood. These receptor sequences come from a man aged 25-40 years in good health.

The chain employs TRBV27 and TRBJ2-4; D is unresolved. V was trimmed by 3 bases and J by 0 bases, leaving 9 bases between them. The CDR3 spans 15 residues. The germline V gene has CDR1 MNHEY and CDR2 SMNVEV (reference sequence). CDR3 in DNA: TGTGCCAGCAGTTTGTCGGTGCTAGCCAAAAACATTCAGTACTTC. Protein product: CASSLSVLAKNIQYF.

The table lists this clone with a count of one. J is TRBJ1-1 and V is TRBV29-1, with D possibly being TRBD1 (6 bases). The V and J ends lost 4 bases and 1 base respectively, with 19 bases between them. Per the germline V gene, CDR1 is SQVTM and CDR2 is ANQGSEA. This CDR3 is 16 amino acids long. The CDR3 nucleotides read TGCAGCGTTGGCCCCGAGGCAGGGGACCGGAACACTGAAGCTTTCTTT. Amino acid sequence: CSVGPEAGDRNTEAFF.

This clone was picked up one time. The rearrangement links TRBV9 to TRBJ2-5; tentatively, D is TRBD1 or TRBD2 (5 bases each). Germline lookup yields CDR1 SGDLS and CDR2 YYNGEE. This CDR3 is 15 amino acids long. Trimming stripped 0 bases from V and 3 bases from J, with 12 bases between. The CDR3 spells CASSVDARGEETQYF. The DNA of the CDR3 is TGTGCCAGCAGCGTAGACGCTAGAGGGGAAGAGACCCAGTACTTC.

The chain combines TRBV10-1 with TRBJ2-5; TRBD1 agrees at 10 bases. V trimming: 4 bases; J trimming: 5 bases; junction bases outside the gene matches: 7. CDR1 and CDR2 from the germline V gene are WNHNN and SYGVQD (reference sequence). This CDR3 has 15 residues. DNA of the CDR3: TGCGCCAGCAGTGCATCCGGGACAGGGGTCGAGACCCAGTACTTC. Translation: CASSASGTGVETQYF.

This rearrangement joins TRBV7-2 to TRBJ2-7; 8 bases are a match to TRBD2. Germline V gene lookup returns CDR1 SGHTA and CDR2 FQGNSA. The length of the CDR3 is 16 residues. V was clipped by 1 base and J by 0 bases; unmatched bases: 5. The CDR3 sequence: CASSLGSGTLSYEQYF. The CDR3 nucleotides are TGTGCCAGCAGCTTAGGTAGCGGGACCCTCTCCTACGAGCAGTACTTC. The variable domain in full, with the rest retrieved from reference TRBV7-2 and TRBJ2-7, is GAGVSQSPSNKVTEKGKDVELRCDPISGHTALYWYRQSLGQGLEFLIYFQGNSAPDKSGLPSDRFSAERTGGSVSTLTIQRTQQEDSAVYLCASSLGSGTLSYEQYFGPGTRLTVT.

V is TRBV27 and J is TRBJ2-7; D unclear. Trimming took off 5 bases at V and 3 bases at J, with 14 bases between the two ends. CDR3 size: 14 residues. The germline V gene encodes CDR1 MNHEY and CDR2 SMNVEV (reference sequence). CDR3 nucleotides: TGTGCCAGCAGTCTATTGTCGGGCGGCTACGAGCAGTACTTC. Translated, it gives CASSLLSGGYEQYF.

For the CDR3, the DNA is TGTGCCAGCAGCTTAGGGGGGGACAACCTGGCCGAGCAGTACTTC. Translated, it gives CASSLGGDNLAEQYF. The V gene is TRBV7-2, the J gene TRBJ2-7, with D possibly called TRBD1 or TRBD2 (6 bases each). The CDR3 is made up of 15 amino acids. Germline values: CDR1 SGHTA, CDR2 FQGNSA. With 1 base removed from V and 6 bases from J, the gap between germline ends came to 16 bases.

This chain joins TRBV11-2 and TRBJ1-4, with D tentatively TRBD1 (5 bases). The CDR3 runs 19 residues. Per germline, CDR1 SGHAT and CDR2 FQNNGV. The V end was cut by 0 bases, the J end by 0 bases, with 17 bases between. The CDR3 DNA reads TGTGCCAGCAGCTTAGATGCCCTGACAGCAATACCAACTAATGAAAAACTGTTTTTT. It encodes CASSLDALTAIPTNEKLFF.

The rearrangement joins TRBV7-9 to TRBJ2-2; unclear D gene. Germline CDR1 SEHNR, CDR2 FQNEAQ (reference sequence). CDR3 size: 13 residues. Trimming took off 0 bases at V and 7 bases at J, with 6 bases between the two ends. The CDR3, as DNA: TGTGCCAGCAGCTTAGCCGTAGGCGGGGAGCTGTTTTTT. Amino acids: CASSLAVGGELFF.

This chain uses TRBV10-3 with TRBJ2-6; perhaps TRBD1 as D (5 bases). V lost 4 bases to trimming and J lost 0 bases, with 10 bases between them. The CDR3 contains 16 residues. Per the germline V gene, CDR1 is ENHRY and CDR2 is SYGVKD. The CDR3 nucleotides read TGTGCCATCAGTGGCAGGGATACCTCTGGGGCCAACGTCCTGACTTTC. This translates into CAISGRDTSGANVLTF.

The chain is built from TRBV19 and TRBJ2-7; D possibly corresponds to TRBD2 (6 bases). Trimming shortened V by 4 bases and J by 2 bases, and 15 bases separated the two germline ends. CDR3 length: 15 residues. CDR1 is LNHDA, CDR2 SQIVND, per germline (reference sequence). The CDR3 is CASSTFGGFAYEQYF. Written as DNA, the CDR3 is TGTGCCAGTAGTACCTTTGGAGGGTTCGCCTACGAGCAGTACTTC.

The chain carries TRBV2 and TRBJ1-5; TRBD1 is a possible D gene (6 bases). This CDR3 contains 14 residues. V was clipped by 6 bases and J by 4 bases, with 13 bases between them. Germline CDR1 and CDR2: SNHLY and FYNNEI. The CDR3 DNA sequence: TGTGCCAGCAGCGACAGGCTAGGTAATCAGCCCCAGCATTTT. It translates to CASSDRLGNQPQHF.

V and J are TRBV13 and TRBJ1-1; D perhaps matches TRBD1 (5 bases). CDR1 and CDR2 from the germline V gene are PRHDT and FYEKMQ (reference sequence). The V and J ends lost 0 bases and 4 bases respectively, with 9 bases between them. The CDR3 consists of 14 residues. The DNA of the CDR3 is TGTGCCAGCAGCTTAGGGGGGGAGGGCACTGAAGCTTTCTTT. Residues: CASSLGGEGTEAFF.

The chain employs TRBV7-2 and TRBJ2-2, with D maybe TRBD1 (6 bases). CDR3 size: 19 residues. Germline lookup yields CDR1 SGHTA and CDR2 FQGNSA. With 1 base removed from V and 6 bases from J, the gap between germline ends came to 24 bases. CDR3 bases: TGTGCCAGCAGCTTAGGGATTCTTTACAGGGAAAGTGACGCCGGGGAGCTGTTTTTT. The encoded protein is CASSLGILYRESDAGELFF.

The chain employs TRBV14 and TRBJ2-2, with TRBD1 matching 7 bases. V lost 1 base, J lost 1 base, and 15 bases stayed unmatched. Per the germline V gene, CDR1 is SGHDN and CDR2 is FVKESK. The CDR3 has 20 residues. As DNA, the CDR3 is TGTGCCAGCAGCCAAGTGCCGAGGCATGAGGGGGCGCAGAACACCGGGGAGCTGTTTTTT. As protein: CASSQVPRHEGAQNTGELFF.

About this clone itself: Other DNA variants within this sample encode the same CDR3. The chain links TRBV6-5 to TRBJ2-3, with 7 bases lining up with TRBD1. V lost 0 bases and J lost 2; bases outside the gene matches: 2. The CDR3 has 15 residues. In germline, CDR1 is MNHEY, CDR2 SVGAGI. CDR3 in DNA: TGTGCCAGCAGTTACTCCACAGGGGTCACAGATACGCAGTATTTT. Protein: CASSYSTGVTDTQYF.

This rearrangement joins TRBV11-3 to TRBJ2-7; unclear D gene. Trimming left V 5 bases short and J 5 bases short, with 16 bases between. The CDR3 has 14 amino acids. In germline, CDR1 is SGHNT, CDR2 YENEEA. The CDR3 DNA follows: TGTGCCAGCAGCCCGGACCCGGGTTCCAACGAGCAGTACTTC. Encoded protein: CASSPDPGSNEQYF.

J is TRBJ2-1 and V is TRBV19; D uncertain. V shed 3 bases and J shed 0 bases, with 6 bases lying between them. The CDR3 is made up of 14 amino acids. CDR1 and CDR2 (germline): LNHDA, SQIVND (reference sequence). CDR3 sequence reads: CASSISSSYNEQFF. The CDR3, as DNA: TGTGCCAGTAGTATCTCTAGCTCCTACAATGAGCAGTTCTTC.

This sequence joins TRBV19 and TRBJ1-1, with D uncertain. Germline-derived CDR1 and CDR2 are LNHDA and SQIVND (reference sequence). The germline V and J ends were trimmed by 10 bases and 2 bases, with 14 bases remaining between them. This CDR3 contains 13 residues. This CDR3 is CAIRAAGNTEAFF. The CDR3 region has the DNA TGTGCCATCCGGGCGGCGGGAAACACTGAAGCTTTCTTT.

This chain connects TRBV7-8 to TRBJ1-5; no reliable D call. Trimming took 1 base from V and 0 from J, leaving 7 bases between them. The germline V gene has CDR1 SGHVS and CDR2 FQNEAQ. The CDR3 is 15 amino acids. CDR3 in amino acids: CASSLGLYSNQPQHF. The DNA of the CDR3 is TGTGCCAGCAGCTTAGGACTATATAGCAATCAGCCCCAGCATTTT.

This clone was detected once. This chain uses TRBV29-1 with TRBJ2-7, with TRBD1 identical over 10 bases. In germline, CDR1 is SQVTM, CDR2 ANQGSEA. Trimming removed 2 bases from V and 3 bases from J; junction bases left unmatched: 10. The CDR3 spans 16 residues. The CDR3 nucleotides are TGCAGCGTTGAAAGGAAGGGACAGGGGAACATCTACGAGCAGTACTTC. Translated, it gives CSVERKGQGNIYEQYF.

The rearrangement uses TRBV7-9 and TRBJ1-1, with D unclear. Per germline, CDR1 SEHNR and CDR2 FQNEAQ (reference sequence). This CDR3 region has 16 residues. V shed 5 bases and J shed 4 bases, with 20 bases lying between them. CDR3 sequence: CASSHPPRGLGTEAFF. The CDR3 nucleotides are TGTGCCAGCAGCCACCCCCCCCGGGGATTAGGCACTGAAGCTTTCTTT.

J is TRBJ2-3 and V is TRBV7-9; unclear D gene. Germline CDR1 and CDR2: SEHNR and FQNEAQ (reference sequence). The CDR3 covers 15 residues. Trimming removed 3 bases from V and 0 bases from J, with 10 bases in between. CDR3 nucleotides: TGTGCCAGCAGCTTCGAAAGGCCGAGCACAGATACGCAGTATTTT. This translates into CASSFERPSTDTQYF.

This sequence joins TRBV5-8 and TRBJ2-5, with D perhaps being TRBD1 or TRBD2 (5 bases each). CDR1 is SGHTS and CDR2 is YDEGEE in the germline V gene. The V gene lost 3 bases and the J gene lost 5 bases, with 17 bases spanning the gap. This CDR3 has 15 amino acids. The CDR3 reads CASSSTGTYWETQYF. The CDR3 DNA reads TGTGCCAGCAGCTCGACTGGGACGTATTGGGAGACCCAGTACTTC.

The V gene is TRBV18, the J gene TRBJ2-7; D not resolved. The germline V and J ends were trimmed by 6 bases and 4 bases, with 16 bases remaining between them. CDR3 length: 14 residues. Germline assignment: CDR1 KGHSH and CDR2 LQKENI. The CDR3, as DNA: TGTGCCAGCTCGTATGACATCCCCCATTACGAGCAGTACTTC. Protein: CASSYDIPHYEQYF.

Only one count was recorded for this clone. V is TRBV6-1 and J is TRBJ1-2; 8 nucleotides line up with TRBD1. Germline CDR1 reads MNHNS; CDR2 reads SASEGT. Unmatched junction bases numbered 5, after V lost 3 bases and J lost 8 bases. The CDR3 covers 13 residues. CDR3 sequence: CASSETGAGGYTF. In DNA form, the CDR3 reads TGTGCCAGCAGTGAGACAGGGGCAGGAGGCTACACCTTC.

This chain links TRBV4-1 with TRBJ1-2; D not resolved. This CDR3 spans 12 amino acids. The ends were cut back, 2 bases at V and 13 bases at J, with 14 bases in the middle. CDR1 is MGHRA, CDR2 YSYEKL, per germline. For the CDR3, the DNA is TGCGCCAGCAGCCAACTTCGGGGTGGGTGCACCTTC. It is translated as CASSQLRGGCTF.

V gene TRBV5-5 combines with J gene TRBJ2-2; 13 nucleotides line up with TRBD2. Trimming took 4 bases from V and 7 from J; bases not matched to a gene: 7. CDR1 SGHKS and CDR2 YYEKEE come from the germline V gene (reference sequence). CDR3 length: 16 amino acids. CDR3 in amino acids: CASSAGLAGVLGELFF. The CDR3 DNA is TGTGCCAGCAGCGCAGGACTAGCGGGAGTTCTCGGGGAGCTGTTTTTT.